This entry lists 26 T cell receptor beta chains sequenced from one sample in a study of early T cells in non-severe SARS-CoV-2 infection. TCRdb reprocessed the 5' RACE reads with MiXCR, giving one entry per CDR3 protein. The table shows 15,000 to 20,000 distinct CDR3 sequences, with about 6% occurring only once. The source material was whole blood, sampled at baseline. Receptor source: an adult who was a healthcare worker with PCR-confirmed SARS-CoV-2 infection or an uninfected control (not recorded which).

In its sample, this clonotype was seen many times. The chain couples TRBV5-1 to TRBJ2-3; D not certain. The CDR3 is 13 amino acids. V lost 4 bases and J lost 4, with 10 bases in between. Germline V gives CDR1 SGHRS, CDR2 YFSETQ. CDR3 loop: CASSPRSSDTQYF. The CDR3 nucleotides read TGCGCCAGCAGCCCAAGGTCCTCAGATACGCAGTATTTT.

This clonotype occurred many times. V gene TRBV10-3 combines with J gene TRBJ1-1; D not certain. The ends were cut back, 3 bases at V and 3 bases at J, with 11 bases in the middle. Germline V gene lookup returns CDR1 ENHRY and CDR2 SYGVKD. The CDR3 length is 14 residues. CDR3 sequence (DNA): TGTGCCATCAGTGATAAGGGTCCAGACACTGAAGCTTTCTTT. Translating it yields CAISDKGPDTEAFF.

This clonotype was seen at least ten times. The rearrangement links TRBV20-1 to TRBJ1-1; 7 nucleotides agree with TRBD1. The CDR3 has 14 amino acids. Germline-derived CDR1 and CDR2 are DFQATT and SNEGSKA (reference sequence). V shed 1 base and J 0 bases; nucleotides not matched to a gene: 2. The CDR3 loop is CSARVGTVNTEAFF. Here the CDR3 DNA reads TGCAGTGCTAGAGTCGGGACAGTGAACACTGAAGCTTTCTTT.

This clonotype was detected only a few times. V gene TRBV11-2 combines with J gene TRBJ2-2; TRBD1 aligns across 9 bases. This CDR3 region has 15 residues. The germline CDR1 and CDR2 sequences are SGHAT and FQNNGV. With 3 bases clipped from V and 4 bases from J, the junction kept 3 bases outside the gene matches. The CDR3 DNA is TGTGCCAGCAGCTTTGGGACAGGGTTCACCGGGGAGCTGTTTTTT. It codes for CASSFGTGFTGELFF.

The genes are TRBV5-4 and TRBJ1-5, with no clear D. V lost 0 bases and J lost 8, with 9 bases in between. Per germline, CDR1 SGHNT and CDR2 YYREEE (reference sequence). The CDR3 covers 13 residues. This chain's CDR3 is CASSLDRAEPQHF. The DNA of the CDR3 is TGTGCCAGCAGCTTGGATAGGGCTGAGCCCCAGCATTTT.

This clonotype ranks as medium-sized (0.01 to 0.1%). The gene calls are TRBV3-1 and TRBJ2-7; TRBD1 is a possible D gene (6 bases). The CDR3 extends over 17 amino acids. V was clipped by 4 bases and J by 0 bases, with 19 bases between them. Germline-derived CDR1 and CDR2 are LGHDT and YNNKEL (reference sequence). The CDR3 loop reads CASSLWTATLSSYEQYF. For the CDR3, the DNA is TGTGCCAGCAGCCTTTGGACAGCAACCCTCTCCTCCTACGAGCAGTACTTC.

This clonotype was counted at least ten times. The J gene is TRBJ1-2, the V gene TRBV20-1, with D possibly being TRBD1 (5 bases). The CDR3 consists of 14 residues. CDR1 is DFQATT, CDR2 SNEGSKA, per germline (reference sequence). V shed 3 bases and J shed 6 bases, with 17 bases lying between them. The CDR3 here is CSASPGVKVDGYTF. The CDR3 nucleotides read TGCAGTGCTAGTCCGGGGGTAAAGGTTGATGGCTACACCTTC.

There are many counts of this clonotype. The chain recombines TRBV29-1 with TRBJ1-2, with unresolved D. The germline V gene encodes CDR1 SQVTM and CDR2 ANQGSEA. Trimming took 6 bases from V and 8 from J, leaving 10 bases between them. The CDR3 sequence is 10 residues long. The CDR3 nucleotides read TGCAGCGTGGAACAGTCCGGCTACACCTTC. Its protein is CSVEQSGYTF. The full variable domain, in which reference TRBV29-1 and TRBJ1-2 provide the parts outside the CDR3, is SAVISQKPSRDICQRGTSLTIQCQVDSQVTMMFWYRQQPGQSLTLIATANQGSEATYESGFVIDKFPISRPNLTFSTLTVSNMSPEDSSIYLCSVEQSGYTFGSGTRLTVV.

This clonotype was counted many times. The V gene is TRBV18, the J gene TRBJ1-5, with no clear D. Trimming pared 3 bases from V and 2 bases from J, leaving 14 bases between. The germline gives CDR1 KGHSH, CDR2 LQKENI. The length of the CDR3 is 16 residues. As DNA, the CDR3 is TGTGCCAGCTCACCGTGGGAGGGAGGTGGCAATCAGCCCCAGCATTTT. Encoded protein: CASSPWEGGGNQPQHF.

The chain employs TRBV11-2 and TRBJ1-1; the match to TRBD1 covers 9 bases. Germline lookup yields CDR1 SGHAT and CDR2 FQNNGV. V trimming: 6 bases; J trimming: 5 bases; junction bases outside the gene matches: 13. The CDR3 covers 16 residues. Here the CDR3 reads CASSYHSGQGNTEAFF. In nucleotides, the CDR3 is TGTGCCAGCAGTTACCACTCGGGACAGGGCAATACTGAAGCTTTCTTT.

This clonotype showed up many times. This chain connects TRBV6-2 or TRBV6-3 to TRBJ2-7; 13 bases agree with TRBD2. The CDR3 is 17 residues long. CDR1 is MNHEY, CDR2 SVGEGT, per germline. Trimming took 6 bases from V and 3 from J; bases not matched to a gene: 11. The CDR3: CASRPGLAGAANYEQYF. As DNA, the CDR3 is TGTGCCAGCAGACCCGGACTAGCGGGGGCCGCGAACTACGAGCAGTACTTC.

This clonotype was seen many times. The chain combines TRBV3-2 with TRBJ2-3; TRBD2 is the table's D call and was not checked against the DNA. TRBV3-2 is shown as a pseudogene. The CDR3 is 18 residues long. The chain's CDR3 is CASSQGGLAGKRGDTQYF. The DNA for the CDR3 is TGTGCCAGCAGCCAAGGGGGACTAGCGGGGAAACGGGGAGATACGCAGTATTTT.

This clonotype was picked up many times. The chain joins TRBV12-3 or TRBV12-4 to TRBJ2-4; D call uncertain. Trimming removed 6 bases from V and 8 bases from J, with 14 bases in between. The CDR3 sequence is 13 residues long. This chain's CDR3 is CASRITVEDIQYF. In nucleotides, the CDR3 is TGTGCCAGCAGGATCACCGTCGAGGACATTCAGTACTTC.

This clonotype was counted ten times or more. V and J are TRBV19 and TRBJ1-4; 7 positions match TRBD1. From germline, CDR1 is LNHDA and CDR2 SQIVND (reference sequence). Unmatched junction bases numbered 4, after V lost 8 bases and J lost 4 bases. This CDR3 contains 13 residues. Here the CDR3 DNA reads TGTGCCAGTGCCAGGGGGTTTAATGAAAAACTGTTTTTT. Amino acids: CASARGFNEKLFF. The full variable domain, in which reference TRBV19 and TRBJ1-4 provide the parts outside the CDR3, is DGGITQSPKYLFRKEGQNVTLSCEQNLNHDAMYWYRQDPGQGLRLIYYSQIVNDFQKGDIAEGYSVSREKKESFPLTVTSAQKNPTAFYLCASARGFNEKLFFGSGTQLSVL.

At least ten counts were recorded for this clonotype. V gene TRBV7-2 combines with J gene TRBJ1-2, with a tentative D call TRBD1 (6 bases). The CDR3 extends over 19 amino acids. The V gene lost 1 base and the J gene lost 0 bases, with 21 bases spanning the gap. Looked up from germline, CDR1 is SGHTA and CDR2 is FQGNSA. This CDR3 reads CASSLVSGGLTQANYGYTF. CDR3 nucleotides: TGTGCCAGCAGCTTAGTTTCTGGGGGCTTAACTCAAGCTAACTATGGCTACACCTTC. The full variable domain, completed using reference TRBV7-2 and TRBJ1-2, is GAGVSQSPSNKVTEKGKDVELRCDPISGHTALYWYRQSLGQGLEFLIYFQGNSAPDKSGLPSDRFSAERTGGSVSTLTIQRTQQEDSAVYLCASSLVSGGLTQANYGYTFGSGTRLTVV.

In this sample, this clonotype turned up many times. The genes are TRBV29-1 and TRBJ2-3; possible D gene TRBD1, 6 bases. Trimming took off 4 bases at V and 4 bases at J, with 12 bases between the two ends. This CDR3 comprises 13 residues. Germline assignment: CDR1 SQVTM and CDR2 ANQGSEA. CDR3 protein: CSVGQAVADTQYF. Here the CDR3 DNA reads TGCAGCGTTGGACAGGCGGTGGCAGATACGCAGTATTTT.

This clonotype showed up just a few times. The CDR3 nucleotides are TGTGCCAGCAGTTACGCGGGCACTGAAGCTTTCTTT. This codes for CASSYAGTEAFF. V is TRBV6-2 or TRBV6-3 and J is TRBJ1-1; D gene uncertain. The CDR3 extends over 12 amino acids. Germline V gene sequence: CDR1 MNHEY, CDR2 SVGEGT. The V end lost 2 bases, the J end lost 4 bases, and 5 bases lay between the germline ends.

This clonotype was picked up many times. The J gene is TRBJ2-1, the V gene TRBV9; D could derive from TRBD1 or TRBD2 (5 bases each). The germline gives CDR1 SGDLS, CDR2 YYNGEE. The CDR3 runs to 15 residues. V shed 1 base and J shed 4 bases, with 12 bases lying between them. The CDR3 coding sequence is TGTGCCAGCAGCGTAAGCCAGTGGGGGTACAATGAGCAGTTCTTC. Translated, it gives CASSVSQWGYNEQFF.

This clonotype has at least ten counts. CDR3 loop: CASSQERTVGKNIQYF. CDR3 coding DNA: TGTGCCAGCAGCCAAGAGAGAACGGTGGGCAAAAACATTCAGTACTTC. This sequence joins TRBV14 and TRBJ2-4; D not resolved. In germline, CDR1 is SGHDN, CDR2 FVKESK. V was pared by 0 bases and J by 3 bases, with 12 bases between. This CDR3 region has 16 residues.

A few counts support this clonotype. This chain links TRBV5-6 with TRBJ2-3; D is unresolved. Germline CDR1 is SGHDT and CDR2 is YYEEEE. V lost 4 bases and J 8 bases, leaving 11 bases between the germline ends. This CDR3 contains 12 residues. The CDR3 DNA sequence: TGTGCCAGCAGCCTGGAATCGGGTACGCAGTATTTT. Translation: CASSLESGTQYF.

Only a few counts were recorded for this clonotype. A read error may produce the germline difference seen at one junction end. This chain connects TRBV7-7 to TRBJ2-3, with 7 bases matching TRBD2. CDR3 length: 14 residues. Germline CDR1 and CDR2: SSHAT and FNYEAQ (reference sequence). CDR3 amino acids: CASSFERGADTQYF. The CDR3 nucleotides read TGTGCTAGCAGCTTCGAGCGGGGCGCAGATACGCAGTATTTT. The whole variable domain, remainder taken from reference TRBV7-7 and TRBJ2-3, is GAGVSQSPRYKVTKRGQDVTLRCDPISSHATLYWYQQALGQGPEFLTYFNYEAQPDKSGLPSDRFSAERPEGSISTLTIQRTEQRDSAMYRCASSFERGADTQYFGPGTRLTVL.

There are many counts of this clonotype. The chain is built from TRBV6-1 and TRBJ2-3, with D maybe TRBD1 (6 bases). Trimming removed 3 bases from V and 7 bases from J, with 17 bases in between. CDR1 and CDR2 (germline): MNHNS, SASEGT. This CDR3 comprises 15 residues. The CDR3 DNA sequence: TGTGCCAGCAGTGAGGGGGCTGTGGGGGCGCATACGCAGTATTTT. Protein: CASSEGAVGAHTQYF.

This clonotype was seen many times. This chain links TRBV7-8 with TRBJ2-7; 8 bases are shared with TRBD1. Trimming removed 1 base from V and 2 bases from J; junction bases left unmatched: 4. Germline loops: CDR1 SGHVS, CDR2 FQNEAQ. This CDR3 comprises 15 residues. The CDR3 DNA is TGTGCCAGCAGCTTAGAGTCGGGACAGGCCTACGAGCAGTACTTC. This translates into CASSLESGQAYEQYF.

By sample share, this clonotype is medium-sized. CDR3 coding DNA: TGTGCCAGCAGCTTGGCCGGGCAGGTGGCCGGGGAGCTGTTTTTT. Residues: CASSLAGQVAGELFF. V gene TRBV5-4 combines with J gene TRBJ2-2; D not resolved. The CDR3 sequence is 15 residues long. The V gene's germline CDR1 is SGHNT and CDR2 YYREEE (reference sequence). Between the trimmed V and J ends, which lost 0 bases and 6 bases, there was a span of 12 bases.

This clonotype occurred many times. The CDR3 DNA reads as TGCAGTGCGCCCATCGGGACAGGCTATGGCTACACCTTC. This encodes CSAPIGTGYGYTF. The chain carries TRBV20-1 and TRBJ1-2; TRBD1 aligns across 8 bases. The CDR3 totals 13 residues. Germline CDR1 is DFQATT and CDR2 is SNEGSKA (reference sequence). V lost 6 bases to trimming and J lost 4 bases; unmatched junction nucleotides: 7.

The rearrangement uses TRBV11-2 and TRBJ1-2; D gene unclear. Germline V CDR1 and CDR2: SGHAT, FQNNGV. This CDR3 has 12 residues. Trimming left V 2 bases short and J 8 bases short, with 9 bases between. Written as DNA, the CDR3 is TGTGCCAGCAGCTTATCCCGTAAAGGCTACACCTTC. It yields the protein CASSLSRKGYTF.